This TCR beta chain originates from a study of shared clonotypes between healthy human individuals. The repertoire was sequenced with immunoSEQ multiplex PCR; TCRdb's copy has only in-frame clones and lacks some. The sample lists just over 2,000,000 clones; roughly 95% were seen once. Terminally differentiated effector memory CD45RA+ cells were excluded from the naive CD8 cells, which were CD45RO-negative and positively selected for CCR7. HIV-negative, healthy adults without recent acute infections or vaccinations were the donors. General study points: Clonotype sharing among donors likely depends on sequencing depth. Few donors restricted represented genetic and exposure-history diversity. For sorted subsets, rarefaction showed incomplete sequencing despite large depth.

As to this clone: Its antigen remains unidentified.

CDR3 length: 16 amino acids. Germline V CDR1 and CDR2: SEHNR, FQNEAQ (reference sequence). With V trimmed by 0 bases and J by 8 bases, 10 bases remained unmatched. The TCR sequence derives from a man aged 18 to 29 in good health. V gene TRBV7-9 combines with J gene TRBJ2-1; 7 bases are shared with TRBD2. The sequenced sample consisted of naive CD8+ T cells sorted from blood. CDR3 residues: CASSLAFGSGTDEQFF. The DNA of the CDR3 is TGTGCCAGCAGCTTAGCTTTCGGGAGCGGGACTGATGAGCAGTTCTTC.